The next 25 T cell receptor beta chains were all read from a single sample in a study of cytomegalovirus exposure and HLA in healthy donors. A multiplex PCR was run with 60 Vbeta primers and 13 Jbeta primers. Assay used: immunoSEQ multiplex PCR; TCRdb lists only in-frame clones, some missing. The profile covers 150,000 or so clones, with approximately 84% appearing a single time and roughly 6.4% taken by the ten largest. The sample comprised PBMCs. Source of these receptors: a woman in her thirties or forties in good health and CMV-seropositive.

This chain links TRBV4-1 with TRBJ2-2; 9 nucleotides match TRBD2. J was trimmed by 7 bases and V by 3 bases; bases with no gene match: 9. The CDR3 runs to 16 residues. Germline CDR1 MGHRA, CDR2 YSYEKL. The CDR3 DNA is TGCGCCAGCAGCCAGGAGACTAGCGGCCTGGGCGGGGAGCTGTTTTTT. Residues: CASSQETSGLGGELFF.

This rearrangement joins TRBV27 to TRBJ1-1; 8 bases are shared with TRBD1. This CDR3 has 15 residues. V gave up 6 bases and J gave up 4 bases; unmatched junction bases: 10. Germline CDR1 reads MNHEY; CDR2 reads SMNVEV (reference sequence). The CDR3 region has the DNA TGTGCCAGCAGGAACGACAGGGGTGAGAGCACTGAAGCTTTCTTT. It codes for CASRNDRGESTEAFF.

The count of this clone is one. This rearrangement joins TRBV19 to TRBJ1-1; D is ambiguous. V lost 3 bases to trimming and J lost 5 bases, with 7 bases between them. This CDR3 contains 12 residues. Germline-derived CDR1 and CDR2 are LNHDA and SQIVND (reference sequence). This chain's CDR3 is CASSIPGTEAFF. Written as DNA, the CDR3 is TGTGCCAGTAGTATCCCGGGGACTGAAGCTTTCTTT.

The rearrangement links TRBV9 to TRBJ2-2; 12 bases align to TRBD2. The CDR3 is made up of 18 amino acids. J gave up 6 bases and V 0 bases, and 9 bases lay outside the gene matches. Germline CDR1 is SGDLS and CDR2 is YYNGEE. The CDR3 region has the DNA TGTGCCAGCAGCGTAGCTCCTAGCGGGGGGGCCAACCCCGGGGAGCTGTTTTTT. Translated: CASSVAPSGGANPGELFF.

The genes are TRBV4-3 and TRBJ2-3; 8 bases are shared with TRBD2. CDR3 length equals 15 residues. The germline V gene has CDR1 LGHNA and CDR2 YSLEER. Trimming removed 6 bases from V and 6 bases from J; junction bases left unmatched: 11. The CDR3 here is CASSRLAGGGDTQYF. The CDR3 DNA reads TGCGCCAGCAGTCGTCTGGCGGGGGGTGGGGATACGCAGTATTTT.

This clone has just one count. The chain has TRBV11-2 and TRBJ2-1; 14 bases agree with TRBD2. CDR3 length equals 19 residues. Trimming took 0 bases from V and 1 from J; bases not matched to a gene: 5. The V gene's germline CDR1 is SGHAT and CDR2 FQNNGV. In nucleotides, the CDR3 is TGTGCCAGCAGCTTAGATTGGACTAGCGGGGGGAAATCCTACAATGAGCAGTTCTTC. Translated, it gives CASSLDWTSGGKSYNEQFF. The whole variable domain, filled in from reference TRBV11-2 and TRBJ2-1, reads EAGVAQSPRYKIIEKRQSVAFWCNPISGHATLYWYQQILGQGPKLLIQFQNNGVVDDSQLPKDRFSAERLKGVDSTLKIQPAKLEDSAVYLCASSLDWTSGGKSYNEQFFGPGTRLTVL.

The CDR3: CASSQDLAGGSSYTF. DNA of the CDR3: TGCGCCAGCAGCCAAGATCTGGCAGGGGGGTCCAGCTACACCTTC. The rearrangement links TRBV4-3 to TRBJ1-2, with 7 nucleotides matching TRBD1. This CDR3 is 15 amino acids long. Germline V gene data show CDR1 as LGHNA and CDR2 as YSLEER. Unmatched junction bases numbered 10, after V lost 0 bases and J lost 9 bases.

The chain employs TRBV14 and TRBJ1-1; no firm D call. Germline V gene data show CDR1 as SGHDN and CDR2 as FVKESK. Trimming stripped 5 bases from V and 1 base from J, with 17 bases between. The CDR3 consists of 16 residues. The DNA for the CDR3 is TGTGCCAGCAGCACCTCACTCGGGTCTAGGAACACTGAAGCTTTCTTT. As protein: CASSTSLGSRNTEAFF.

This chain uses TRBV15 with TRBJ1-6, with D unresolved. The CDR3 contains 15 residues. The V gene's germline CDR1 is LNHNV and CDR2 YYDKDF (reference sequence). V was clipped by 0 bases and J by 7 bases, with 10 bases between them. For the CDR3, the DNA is TGTGCCACCAGCAGAGAGGTAGCCGGCAATTCACCCCTCCACTTT. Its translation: CATSREVAGNSPLHF.

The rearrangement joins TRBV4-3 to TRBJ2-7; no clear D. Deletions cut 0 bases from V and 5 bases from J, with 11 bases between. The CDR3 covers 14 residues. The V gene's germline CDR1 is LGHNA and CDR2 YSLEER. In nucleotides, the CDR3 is TGCGCCAGCAGCCAAGACGTCTCAGGCGACGAGCAGTACTTC. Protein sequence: CASSQDVSGDEQYF.

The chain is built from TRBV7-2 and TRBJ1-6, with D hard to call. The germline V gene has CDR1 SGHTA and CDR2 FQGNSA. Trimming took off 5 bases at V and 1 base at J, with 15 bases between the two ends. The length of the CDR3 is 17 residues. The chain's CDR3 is CASSPGRVSSYNSPLHF. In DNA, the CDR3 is TGTGCCAGCAGCCCGGGGAGGGTGTCGTCCTATAATTCACCCCTCCACTTT.

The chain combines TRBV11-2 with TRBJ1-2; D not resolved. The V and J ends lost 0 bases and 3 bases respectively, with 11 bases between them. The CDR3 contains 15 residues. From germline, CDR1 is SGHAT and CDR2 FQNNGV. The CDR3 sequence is CASSLDPGLDYGYTF. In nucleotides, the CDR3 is TGTGCCAGCAGCTTAGATCCGGGGTTGGACTATGGCTACACCTTC.

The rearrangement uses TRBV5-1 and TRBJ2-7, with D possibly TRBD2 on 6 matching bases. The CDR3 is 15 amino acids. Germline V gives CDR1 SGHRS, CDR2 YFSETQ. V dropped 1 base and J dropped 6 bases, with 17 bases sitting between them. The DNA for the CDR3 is TGCGCCAGCAGCTTGCAGGTCAATATCGGGGGCGAGCAGTACTTC. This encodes CASSLQVNIGGEQYF.

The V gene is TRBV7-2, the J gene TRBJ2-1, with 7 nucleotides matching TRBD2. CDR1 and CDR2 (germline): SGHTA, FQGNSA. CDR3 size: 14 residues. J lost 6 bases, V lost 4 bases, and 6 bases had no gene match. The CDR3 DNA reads TGTGCCAGCAGCTACCAGCGGGGTAGCAATGAGCAGTTCTTC. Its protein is CASSYQRGSNEQFF.

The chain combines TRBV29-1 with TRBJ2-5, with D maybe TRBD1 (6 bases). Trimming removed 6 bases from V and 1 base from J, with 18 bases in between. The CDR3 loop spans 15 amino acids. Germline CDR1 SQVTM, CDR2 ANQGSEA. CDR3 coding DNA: TGCAGCGTCATACCGGGACATACCATCCAAGAGACCCAGTACTTC. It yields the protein CSVIPGHTIQETQYF.

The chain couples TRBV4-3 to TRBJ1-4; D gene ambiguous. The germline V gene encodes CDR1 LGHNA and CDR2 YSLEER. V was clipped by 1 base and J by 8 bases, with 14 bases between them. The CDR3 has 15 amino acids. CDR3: CASSQGGAAGEKLFF. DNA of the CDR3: TGCGCCAGCAGCCAAGGAGGAGCGGCCGGGGAAAAACTGTTTTTT.

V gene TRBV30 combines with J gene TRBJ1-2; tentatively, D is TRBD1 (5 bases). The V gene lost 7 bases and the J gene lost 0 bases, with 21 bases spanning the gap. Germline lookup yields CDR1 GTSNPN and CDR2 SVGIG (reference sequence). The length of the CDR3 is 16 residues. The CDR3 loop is CASPNEGRRANYGYTF. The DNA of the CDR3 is TGTGCCTCCCCAAACGAGGGGAGGCGAGCTAACTATGGCTACACCTTC.

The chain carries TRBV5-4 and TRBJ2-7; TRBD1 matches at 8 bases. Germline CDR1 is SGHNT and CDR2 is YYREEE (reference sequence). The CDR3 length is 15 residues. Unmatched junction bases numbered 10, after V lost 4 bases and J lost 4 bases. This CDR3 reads CASSPTGTGLYEQYF. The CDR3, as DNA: TGTGCCAGCAGCCCCACCGGGACAGGATTATACGAGCAGTACTTC. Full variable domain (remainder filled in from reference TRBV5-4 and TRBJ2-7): ETGVTQSPTHLIKTRGQQVTLRCSSQSGHNTVSWYQQALGQGPQFIFQYYREEENGRGNFPPRFSGLQFPNYSSELNVNALELDDSALYLCASSPTGTGLYEQYFGPGTRLTVT.

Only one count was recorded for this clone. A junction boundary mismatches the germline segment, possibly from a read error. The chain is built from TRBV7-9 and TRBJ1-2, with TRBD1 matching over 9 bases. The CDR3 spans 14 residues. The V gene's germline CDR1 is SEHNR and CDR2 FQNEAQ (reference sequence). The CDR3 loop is CSSSSGQGNYGYTF. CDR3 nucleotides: TGTTCCAGCAGCTCGGGACAGGGCAACTATGGCTACACCTTC.

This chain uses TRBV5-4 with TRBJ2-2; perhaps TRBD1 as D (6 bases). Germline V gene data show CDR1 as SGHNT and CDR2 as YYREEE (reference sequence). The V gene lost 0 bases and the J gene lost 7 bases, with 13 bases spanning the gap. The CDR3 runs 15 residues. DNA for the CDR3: TGTGCCAGCAGCTTGGATGTGACAGGAGTCGGGGAGCTGTTTTTT. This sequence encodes CASSLDVTGVGELFF. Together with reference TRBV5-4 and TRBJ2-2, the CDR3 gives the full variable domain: ETGVTQSPTHLIKTRGQQVTLRCSSQSGHNTVSWYQQALGQGPQFIFQYYREEENGRGNFPPRFSGLQFPNYSSELNVNALELDDSALYLCASSLDVTGVGELFFGEGSRLTVL.

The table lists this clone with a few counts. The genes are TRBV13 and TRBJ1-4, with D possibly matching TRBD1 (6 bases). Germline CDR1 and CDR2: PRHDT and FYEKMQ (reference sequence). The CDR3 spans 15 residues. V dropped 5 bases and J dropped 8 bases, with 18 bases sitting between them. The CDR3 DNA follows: TGTGCCAGCAGCAGAGCGGGGCCCCAGGGGGAAAAACTGTTTTTT. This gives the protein CASSRAGPQGEKLFF.

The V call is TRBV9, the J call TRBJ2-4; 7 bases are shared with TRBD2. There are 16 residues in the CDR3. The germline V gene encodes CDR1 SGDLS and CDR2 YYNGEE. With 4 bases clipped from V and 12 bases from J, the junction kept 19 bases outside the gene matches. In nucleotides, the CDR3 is TGTGCCAGCAGCCAATTCGAAGGACTAGAGTCAGGCAGTCAGTACTTC. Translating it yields CASSQFEGLESGSQYF. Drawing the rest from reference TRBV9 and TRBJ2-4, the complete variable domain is DSGVTQTPKHLITATGQRVTLRCSPRSGDLSVYWYQQSLDQGLQFLIQYYNGEERAKGNILERFSAQQFPDLHSELNLSSLELGDSALYFCASSQFEGLESGSQYFGAGTRLSVL.

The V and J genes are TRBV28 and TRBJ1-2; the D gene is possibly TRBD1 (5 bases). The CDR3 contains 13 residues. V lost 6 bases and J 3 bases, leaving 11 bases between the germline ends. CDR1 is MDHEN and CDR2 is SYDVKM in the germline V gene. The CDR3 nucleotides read TGTGCCAGCAGCGGGGGACGGGACTATGGCTACACCTTC. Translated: CASSGGRDYGYTF.

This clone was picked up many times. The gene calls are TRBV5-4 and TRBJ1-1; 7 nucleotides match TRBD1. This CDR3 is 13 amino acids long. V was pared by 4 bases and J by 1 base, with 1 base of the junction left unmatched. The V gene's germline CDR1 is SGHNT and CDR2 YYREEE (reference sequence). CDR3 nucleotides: TGTGCCAGCAGCGAGGGGGCGAACACTGAAGCTTTCTTT. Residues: CASSEGANTEAFF.

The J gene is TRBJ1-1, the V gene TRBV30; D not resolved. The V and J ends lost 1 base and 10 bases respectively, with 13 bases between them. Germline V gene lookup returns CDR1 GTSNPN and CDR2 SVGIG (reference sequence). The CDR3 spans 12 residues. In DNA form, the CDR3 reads TGTGCCTGGAGTGCTATAATGCGTGGAGCTTTCTTT. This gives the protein CAWSAIMRGAFF. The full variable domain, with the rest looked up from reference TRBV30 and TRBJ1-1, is SQTIHQWPATLVQPVGSPLSLECTVEGTSNPNLYWYRQAAGRGLQLLFYSVGIGQISSEVPQNLSASRPQDRQFILSSKKLLLSDSGFYLCAWSAIMRGAFFGQGTRLTVV.